This T cell receptor (beta chain) originates from a study of shared clonotypes between healthy human individuals (dated by TCRdb to the early 2020s). Context from the whole study: The cohort comprised a couple of women and a few men aged 18 to 49 years. Per donor, three plates each were used for CD4 naive and CD4 memory, two for CD8 naive, and one for CD8 memory. To estimate repertoire size and how much clonotypes are shared between individuals, the study performed deep sequencing of blood TCR repertoires from roughly five healthy adults. To increase sequencing depth and limit assay-specific biases, TCR repertoire library preparation and sequencing were carried out by different laboratories using diverse techniques. Each donor's leukapheresis produced roughly between roughly 0.94 and 9.5 billion PBMCs.

What the authors observed across the whole study: Sampling was limited to blood, and TCR repertoires in tissue likely differ from TCR repertoires in blood. Pairwise subsampling led to the expectation that sequencing depth would affect the degree of clonotype sharing among donors. Larger estimated clonotype richness was generally found for naive subsets than for memory subsets. Incomplete sequencing was indicated by rarefaction of sorted-subset datasets, despite the large sequencing depth. About 5% of naive CD4, around 3.6% of naive CD8, about 2.4% of memory CD4, and more than 0.35% of memory CD8 clonotypes were shared across a few donors. Because the study included only a small number of donors, the genetic and exposure-history diversity represented was limited. Higher generation probabilities were observed for clonotypes shared by all four sorted-subset donors than for non-shared clonotypes.

With regard to this clone: It has no known antigen specificity. Base qualities are not provided; no much larger clone lies one nucleotide away.

CDR1 and CDR2, per the germline V gene (reference sequence), are WNHNN and SYGVQD. Germline trimming: 8 bases from V, 5 bases from J; junction bases outside gene matches: 4. The CDR3 contains 13 residues, cysteine and phenylalanine counted. Of all the DNA, just the CDR3 is kept, 39 bases in frame from base 1. The donors were healthy, HIV-negative adults with no recently reported acute infections or vaccinations. Only Caucasian adults living in Nashville, Tennessee, USA were represented among the donors. CD4+ T cells were enriched by magnetic negative selection; naive cells were then positively selected on CD45RA, and the negative fraction formed the memory subset. Blood was collected by leukapheresis, and PBMCs were isolated by Ficoll-Histopaque density gradient centrifugation and then cryopreserved in liquid nitrogen vapor phase. Analytical flow cytometry was used to check the purity and quantity of every magnetically sorted T cell population. Each sorted fraction had its genomic DNA isolated and then quantified by UV absorbance on a Nanodrop 2000c.

Using the deep immunoSEQ assay, multiplex PCR amplified TCR CDR3 regions from genomic DNA. Extracted genomic DNA from each cell subset was distributed evenly across all wells of several immunoSEQ 96-well plates, and each plate was treated as a replicate. Each replicate PCR for sorted subsets received about 210 ng genomic DNA, equal to roughly 30,000 T cell genomes. Purified libraries were quantified with a Qubit 3.0 fluorometer, sized on a Bioanalyzer 2100, and re-quantified with the KAPA Library Quantification kit. Every immunoSEQ 96-well plate was sequenced on a separate single-read 150-cycle Illumina NextSeq 550 flow cell. Concerning the study's data processing: Because the immunoSEQ output held only junctional sequences and lacked quality scores, the filtering could not match the filtering applied to full-length reads. Sequences were annotated with PyIR, a Python wrapper for IgBLAST v1.9, and V/J genes and CDR3 were assigned using IMGT germline references. Reads were filtered out if the reads had weak V/J assignments (E-value above 1e-6), no CDR3, stop codons, out-of-frame junctions, or ambiguous translated residues. V3J clonotypes were defined as sequences sharing the same inferred V gene, J gene, and CDR3 amino acid sequence. Percentage overlap between repertoires was computed as shared unique clonotypes divided by the size of the smaller repertoire. Richness of each repertoire was evaluated using RTK rarefaction, the Chao1 estimator, and Recon v2.1 estimates of unobserved clonotypes. For all TCRbeta clonotypes obtained by the gDNA method from a handful of donors, generation probabilities were computed with OLGA. The immuneACCESS repertoire file appears here via TCRdb, limited to in-frame rearrangements. These files lack a portion of the clones; in checked studies, under half of the deficit traces to unresolved V genes, and the cause of the others is not known. V and J calls and clone size are those listed in that table; D and trimming were worked out from the DNA. For this sample there are over 400,000 clones; 95% to 96% appear just once. Jointly, the top ten make up about 0.06% of the sample.

The sample consisted of naive CD4+ T cells sorted from blood. The cell subset or site label of this sample denotes: CD45RA+ positively selected. This receptor was taken from a woman in her twenties or thirties in good health. This chain is built from TRBV10-1 and TRBJ2-5; 11 bases in between match TRBD2. The bases are TGCGCCAGCGGACTAGCGGGCGGGGAGACCCAGTACTTC. Its translation reads: CASGLAGGETQYF.